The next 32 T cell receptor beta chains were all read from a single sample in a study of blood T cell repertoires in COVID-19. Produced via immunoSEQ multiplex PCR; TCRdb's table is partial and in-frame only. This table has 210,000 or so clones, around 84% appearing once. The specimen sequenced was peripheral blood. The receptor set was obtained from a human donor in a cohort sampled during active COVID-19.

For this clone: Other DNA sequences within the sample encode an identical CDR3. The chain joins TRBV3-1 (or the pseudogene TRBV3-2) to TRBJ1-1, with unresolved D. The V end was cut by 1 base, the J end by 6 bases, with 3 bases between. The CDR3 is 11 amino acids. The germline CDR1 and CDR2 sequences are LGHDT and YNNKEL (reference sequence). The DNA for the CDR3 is TGTGCCAGCAGCCAAGCGGCTGAAGCTTTCTTT. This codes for CASSQAAEAFF.

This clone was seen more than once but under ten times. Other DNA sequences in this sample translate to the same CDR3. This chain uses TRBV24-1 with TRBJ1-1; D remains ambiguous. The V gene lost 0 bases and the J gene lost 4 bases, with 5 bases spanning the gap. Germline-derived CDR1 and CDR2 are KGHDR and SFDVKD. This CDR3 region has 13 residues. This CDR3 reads CATSDLGRTEAFF. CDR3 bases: TGTGCCACCAGTGATTTGGGGCGCACTGAAGCTTTCTTT.

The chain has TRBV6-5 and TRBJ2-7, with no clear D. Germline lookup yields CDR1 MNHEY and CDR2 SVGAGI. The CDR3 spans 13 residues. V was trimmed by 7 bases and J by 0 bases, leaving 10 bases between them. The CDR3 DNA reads TGTGCCAGCAAGCTTAGTAGCTCCTACGAGCAGTACTTC. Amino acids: CASKLSSSYEQYF.

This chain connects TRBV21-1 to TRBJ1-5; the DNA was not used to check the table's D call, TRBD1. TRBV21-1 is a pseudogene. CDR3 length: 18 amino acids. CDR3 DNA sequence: TGTGCCAGCAGCAAAGCTCAGGACAGGGGCACAAACAATCAGCCCCAGCATTTT. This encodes CASSKAQDRGTNNQPQHF.

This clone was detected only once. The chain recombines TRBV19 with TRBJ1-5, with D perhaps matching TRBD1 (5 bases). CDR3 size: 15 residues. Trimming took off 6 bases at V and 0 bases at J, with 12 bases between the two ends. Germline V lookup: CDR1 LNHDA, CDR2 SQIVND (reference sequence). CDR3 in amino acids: CASSETVNSNQPQHF. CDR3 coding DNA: TGTGCCAGTAGCGAGACAGTTAATAGCAATCAGCCCCAGCATTTT.

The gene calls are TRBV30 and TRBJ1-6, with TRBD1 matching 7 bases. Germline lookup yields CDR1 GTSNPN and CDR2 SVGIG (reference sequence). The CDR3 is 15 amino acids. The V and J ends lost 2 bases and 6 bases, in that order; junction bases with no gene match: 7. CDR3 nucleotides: TGTGCCTGGAGTCTGGGGACAGCAGTTAATTCACCCCTCCACTTT. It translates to CAWSLGTAVNSPLHF. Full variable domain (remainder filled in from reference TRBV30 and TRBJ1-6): SQTIHQWPATLVQPVGSPLSLECTVEGTSNPNLYWYRQAAGRGLQLLFYSVGIGQISSEVPQNLSASRPQDRQFILSSKKLLLSDSGFYLCAWSLGTAVNSPLHFGNGTRLTVT.

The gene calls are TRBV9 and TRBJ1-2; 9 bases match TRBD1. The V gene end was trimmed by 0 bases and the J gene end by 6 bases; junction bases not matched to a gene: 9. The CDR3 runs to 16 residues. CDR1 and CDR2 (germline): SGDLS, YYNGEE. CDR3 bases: TGTGCCAGCAGCGTAGGGCCGGGACAGGGAGTGGATGGCTACACCTTC. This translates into CASSVGPGQGVDGYTF. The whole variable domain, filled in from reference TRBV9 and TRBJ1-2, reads DSGVTQTPKHLITATGQRVTLRCSPRSGDLSVYWYQQSLDQGLQFLIQYYNGEERAKGNILERFSAQQFPDLHSELNLSSLELGDSALYFCASSVGPGQGVDGYTFGSGTRLTVV.

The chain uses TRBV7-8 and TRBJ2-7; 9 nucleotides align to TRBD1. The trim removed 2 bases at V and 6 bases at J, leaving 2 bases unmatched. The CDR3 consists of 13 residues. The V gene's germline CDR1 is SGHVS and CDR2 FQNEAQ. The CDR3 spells CASSLTGGGEQYV. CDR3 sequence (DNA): TGTGCCAGCAGCTTAACAGGGGGCGGCGAGCAGTACGTC.

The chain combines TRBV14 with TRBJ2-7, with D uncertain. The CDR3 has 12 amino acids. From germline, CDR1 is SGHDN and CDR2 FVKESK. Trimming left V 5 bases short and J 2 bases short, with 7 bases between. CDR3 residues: CASSYSPYEQYF. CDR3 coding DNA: TGTGCCAGCAGCTACTCACCCTACGAGCAGTACTTC.

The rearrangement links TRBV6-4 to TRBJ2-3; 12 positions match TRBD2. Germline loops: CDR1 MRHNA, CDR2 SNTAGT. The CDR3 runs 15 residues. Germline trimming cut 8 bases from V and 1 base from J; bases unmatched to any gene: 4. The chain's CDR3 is CASGPSGGGTDTQYF. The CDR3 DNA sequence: TGTGCCAGCGGACCTAGCGGGGGGGGCACAGATACGCAGTATTTT.

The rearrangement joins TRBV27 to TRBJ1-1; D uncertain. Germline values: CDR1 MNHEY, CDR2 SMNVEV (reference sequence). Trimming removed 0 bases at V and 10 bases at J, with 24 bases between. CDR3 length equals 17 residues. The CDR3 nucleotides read TGTGCCAGCAGTTTATCTTCTACCTCCACGGGGTTAAGGTTAGCTTTCTTT. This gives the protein CASSLSSTSTGLRLAFF.

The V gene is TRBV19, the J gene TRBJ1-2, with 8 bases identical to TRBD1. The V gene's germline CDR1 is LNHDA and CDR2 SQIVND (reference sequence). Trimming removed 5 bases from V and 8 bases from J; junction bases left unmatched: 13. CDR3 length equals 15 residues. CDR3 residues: CASSPQDREVRGYTF. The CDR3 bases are TGTGCCAGTAGTCCGCAGGACAGGGAAGTACGGGGCTACACCTTC.

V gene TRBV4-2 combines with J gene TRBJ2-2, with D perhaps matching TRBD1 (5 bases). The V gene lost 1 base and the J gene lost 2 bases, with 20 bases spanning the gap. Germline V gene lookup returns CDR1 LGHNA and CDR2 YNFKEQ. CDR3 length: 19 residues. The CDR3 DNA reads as TGTGCCAGCAGCCAAGTACGTCCGCGACAGCGAACCAACACCGGGGAGCTGTTTTTT. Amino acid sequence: CASSQVRPRQRTNTGELFF.

As DNA, the CDR3 is TGTGCCAGCTCACCACGGCAGGGCGATGGGGCCAACGTCCTGACTTTC. This gives the protein CASSPRQGDGANVLTF. The V call is TRBV18, the J call TRBJ2-6, with D perhaps matching TRBD1 (5 bases). The CDR3 length is 16 residues. V was clipped by 1 base and J by 3 bases, with 10 bases between them. Per germline, CDR1 KGHSH and CDR2 LQKENI.

CDR3 bases: TGTGCCATCAGTGGTGGAGACAGGGGGCTCTACGAGCAGTACGTC. Translated: CAISGGDRGLYEQYV. The rearrangement links TRBV10-3 to TRBJ2-7; 10 nucleotides align to TRBD1. Germline assignment: CDR1 ENHRY and CDR2 SYGVKD. CDR3 size: 15 residues. Germline trimming cut 4 bases from V and 3 bases from J; bases unmatched to any gene: 6.

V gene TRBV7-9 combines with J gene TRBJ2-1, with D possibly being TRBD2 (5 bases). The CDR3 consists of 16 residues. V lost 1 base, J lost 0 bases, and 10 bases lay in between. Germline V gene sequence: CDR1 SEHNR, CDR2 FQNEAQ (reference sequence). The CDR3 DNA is TGTGCCAGCAGCTTAGGCCTAGCTAACTCCTACAATGAGCAGTTCTTC. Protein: CASSLGLANSYNEQFF.

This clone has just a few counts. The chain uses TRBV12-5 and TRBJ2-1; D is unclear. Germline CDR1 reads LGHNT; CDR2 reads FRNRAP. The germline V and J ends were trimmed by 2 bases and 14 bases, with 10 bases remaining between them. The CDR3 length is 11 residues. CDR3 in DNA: TGTGCTAGTGGTTTGAGAAGCAAAGAGTTCTTC. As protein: CASGLRSKEFF. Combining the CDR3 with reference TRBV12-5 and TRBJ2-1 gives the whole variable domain DARVTQTPRHKVTEMGQEVTMRCQPILGHNTVFWYRQTMMQGLELLAYFRNRAPLDDSGMPKDRFSAEMPDATLATLKIQPSEPRDSAVYFCASGLRSKEFFGPGTRLTVL.

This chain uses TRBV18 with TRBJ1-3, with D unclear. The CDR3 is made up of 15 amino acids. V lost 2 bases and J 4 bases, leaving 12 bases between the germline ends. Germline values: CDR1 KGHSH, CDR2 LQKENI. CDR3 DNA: TGTGCCAGCTCACCAGCCGGGAGCCAAGGAAACACCATATATTTT. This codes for CASSPAGSQGNTIYF.

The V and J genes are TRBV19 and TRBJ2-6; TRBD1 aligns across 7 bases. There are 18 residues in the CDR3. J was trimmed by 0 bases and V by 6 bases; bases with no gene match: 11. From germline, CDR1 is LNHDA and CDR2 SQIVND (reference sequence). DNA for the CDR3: TGTGCCAGTAGGAAAGGGACAGTTTCCGCCTCTGGGGCCAACGTCCTGACTTTC. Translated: CASRKGTVSASGANVLTF.

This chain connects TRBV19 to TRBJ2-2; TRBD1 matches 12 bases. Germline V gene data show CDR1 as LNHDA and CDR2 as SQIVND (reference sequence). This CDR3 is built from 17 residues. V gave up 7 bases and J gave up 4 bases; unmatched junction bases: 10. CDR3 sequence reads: CASKMGQGASPTGELFF. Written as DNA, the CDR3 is TGTGCCAGTAAAATGGGACAGGGGGCGTCTCCCACCGGGGAGCTGTTTTTT.

CDR3 amino acids: CATGEAGAFSYNEQFF. DNA of the CDR3: TGTGCCACCGGAGAAGCGGGGGCCTTTTCCTACAATGAGCAGTTCTTC. The chain carries TRBV24-1 and TRBJ2-1; 8 bases are a match to TRBD2. Germline trimming cut 9 bases from V and 1 base from J; bases unmatched to any gene: 10. This CDR3 has 16 residues. Germline V lookup: CDR1 KGHDR, CDR2 SFDVKD.

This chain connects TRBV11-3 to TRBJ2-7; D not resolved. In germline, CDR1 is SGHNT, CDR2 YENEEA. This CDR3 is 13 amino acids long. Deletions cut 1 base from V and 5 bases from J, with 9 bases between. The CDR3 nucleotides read TGTGCCAGCAGCTTAGCTCCGGGTAACGAGCAGTACTTC. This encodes CASSLAPGNEQYF.

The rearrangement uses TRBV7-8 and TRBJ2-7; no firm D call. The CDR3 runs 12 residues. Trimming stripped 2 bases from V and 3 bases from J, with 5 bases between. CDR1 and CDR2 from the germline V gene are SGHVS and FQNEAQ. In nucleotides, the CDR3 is TGTGCCAGCAGCTTACAGGACTACGAGCAGTACTTC. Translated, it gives CASSLQDYEQYF.

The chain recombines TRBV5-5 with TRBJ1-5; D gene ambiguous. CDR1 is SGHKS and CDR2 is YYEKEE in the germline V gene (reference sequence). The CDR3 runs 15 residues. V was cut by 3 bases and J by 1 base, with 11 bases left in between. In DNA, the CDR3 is TGTGCCAGCAGCTACCGGGAGACGAGCAATCAGCCCCAGCATTTT. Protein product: CASSYRETSNQPQHF. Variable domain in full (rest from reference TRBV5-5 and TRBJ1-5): DAGVTQSPTHLIKTRGQQVTLRCSPISGHKSVSWYQQVLGQGPQFIFQYYEKEERGRGNFPDRFSARQFPNYSSELNVNALLLGDSALYLCASSYRETSNQPQHFGDGTRLSIL.

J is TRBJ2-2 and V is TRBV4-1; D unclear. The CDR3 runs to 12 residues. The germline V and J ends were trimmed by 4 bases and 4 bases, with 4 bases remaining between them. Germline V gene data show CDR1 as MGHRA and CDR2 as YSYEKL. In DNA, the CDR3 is TGCGCCAGCAGCCCGTCCACCGGGGAGCTGTTTTTT. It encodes CASSPSTGELFF.

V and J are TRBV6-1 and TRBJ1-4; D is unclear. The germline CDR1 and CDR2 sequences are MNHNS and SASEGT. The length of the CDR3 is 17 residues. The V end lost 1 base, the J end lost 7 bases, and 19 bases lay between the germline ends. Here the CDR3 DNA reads TGTGCCAGCAGTGAAGGGCCCGAGACAAATTTAAGTGAAAAACTGTTTTTT. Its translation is CASSEGPETNLSEKLFF.

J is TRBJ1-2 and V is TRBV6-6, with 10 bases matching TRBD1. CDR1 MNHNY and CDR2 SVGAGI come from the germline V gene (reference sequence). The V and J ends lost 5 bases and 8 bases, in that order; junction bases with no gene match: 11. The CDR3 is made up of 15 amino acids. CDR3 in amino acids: CASSPPGTGVGGYTF. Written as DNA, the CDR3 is TGTGCCAGCAGTCCACCCGGGACAGGGGTTGGGGGCTACACCTTC.

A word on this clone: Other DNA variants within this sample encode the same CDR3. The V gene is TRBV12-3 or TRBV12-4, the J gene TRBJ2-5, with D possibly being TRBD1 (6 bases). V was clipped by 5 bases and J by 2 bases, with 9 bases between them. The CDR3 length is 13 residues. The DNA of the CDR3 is TGTGCCAGCAGTCTGGGACAACAAGAGACCCAGTACTTC. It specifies CASSLGQQETQYF.

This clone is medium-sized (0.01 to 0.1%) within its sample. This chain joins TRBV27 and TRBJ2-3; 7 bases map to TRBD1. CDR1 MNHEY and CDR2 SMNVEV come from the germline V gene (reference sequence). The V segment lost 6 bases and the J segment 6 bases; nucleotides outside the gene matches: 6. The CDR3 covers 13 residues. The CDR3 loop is CASRSGGSDTQYF. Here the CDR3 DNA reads TGTGCCAGCAGGTCAGGGGGTTCGGATACGCAGTATTTT.

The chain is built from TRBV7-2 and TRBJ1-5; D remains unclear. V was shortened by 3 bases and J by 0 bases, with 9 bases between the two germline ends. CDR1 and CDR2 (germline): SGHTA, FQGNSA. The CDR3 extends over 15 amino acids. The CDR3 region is CASSLTRDSNQPQHF. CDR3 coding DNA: TGTGCCAGCAGCTTGACTCGTGATAGCAATCAGCCCCAGCATTTT.

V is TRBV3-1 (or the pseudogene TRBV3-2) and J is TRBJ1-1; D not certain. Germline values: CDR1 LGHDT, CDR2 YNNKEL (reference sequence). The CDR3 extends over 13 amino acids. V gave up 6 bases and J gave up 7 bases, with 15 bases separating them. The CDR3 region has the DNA TGTGCCAGCAGTCAAAGCCTACGCCGTGAAGCTTTCTTT. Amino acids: CASSQSLRREAFF.

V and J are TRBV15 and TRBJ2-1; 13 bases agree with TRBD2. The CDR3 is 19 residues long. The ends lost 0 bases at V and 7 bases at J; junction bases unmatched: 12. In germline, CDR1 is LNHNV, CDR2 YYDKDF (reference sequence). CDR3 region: CATSRDARTSGGKGNEQFF. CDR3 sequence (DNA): TGTGCCACCAGCAGAGATGCCCGGACTAGCGGGGGCAAGGGAAATGAGCAGTTCTTC. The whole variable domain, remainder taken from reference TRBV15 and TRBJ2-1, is DAMVIQNPRYQVTQFGKPVTLSCSQTLNHNVMYWYQQKSSQAPKLLFHYYDKDFNNEADTPDNFQSRRPNTSFCFLDIRSPGLGDTAMYLCATSRDARTSGGKGNEQFFGPGTRLTVL.